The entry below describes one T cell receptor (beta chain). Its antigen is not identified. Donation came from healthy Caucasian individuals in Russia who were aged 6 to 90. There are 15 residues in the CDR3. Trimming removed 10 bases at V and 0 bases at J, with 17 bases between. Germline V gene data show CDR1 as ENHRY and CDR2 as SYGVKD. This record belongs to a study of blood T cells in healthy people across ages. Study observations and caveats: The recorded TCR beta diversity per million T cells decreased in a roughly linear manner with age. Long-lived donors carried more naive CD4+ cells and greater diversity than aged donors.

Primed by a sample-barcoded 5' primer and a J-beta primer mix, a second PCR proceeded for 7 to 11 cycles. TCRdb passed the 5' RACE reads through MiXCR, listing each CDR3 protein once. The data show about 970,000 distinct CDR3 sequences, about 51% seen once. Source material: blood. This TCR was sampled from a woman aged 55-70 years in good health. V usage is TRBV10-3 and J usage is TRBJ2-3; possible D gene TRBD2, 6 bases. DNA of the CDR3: TGTGCCACCGTAGCGGAACCCTCTAGCACAGATACGCAGTATTTT. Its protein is CATVAEPSSTDTQYF.